This paragraph covers one T cell receptor (beta chain) sequence. The data were obtained in a study of control samples from healthy donors and cancer patients. Method: immunoSEQ multiplex PCR; TCRdb's copy keeps in-frame clones and lacks some. The sample lists more than 140,000 clones, about 89% seen once, with 5.5% to 7.5% in the top ten. V was clipped by 3 bases and J by 3 bases, with 13 bases between them. This CDR3 is 14 amino acids long. Germline assignment: CDR1 SGDLS and CDR2 YYNGEE. This sequence joins TRBV9 and TRBJ2-7; no reliable D call. This receptor was identified in a young man in good health. The sample consisted of blood. The CDR3 bases are TGTGCCAGCAGCGAAAGCGCAGGCGTCTACGAGCAGTACTTC. Protein: CASSESAGVYEQYF.